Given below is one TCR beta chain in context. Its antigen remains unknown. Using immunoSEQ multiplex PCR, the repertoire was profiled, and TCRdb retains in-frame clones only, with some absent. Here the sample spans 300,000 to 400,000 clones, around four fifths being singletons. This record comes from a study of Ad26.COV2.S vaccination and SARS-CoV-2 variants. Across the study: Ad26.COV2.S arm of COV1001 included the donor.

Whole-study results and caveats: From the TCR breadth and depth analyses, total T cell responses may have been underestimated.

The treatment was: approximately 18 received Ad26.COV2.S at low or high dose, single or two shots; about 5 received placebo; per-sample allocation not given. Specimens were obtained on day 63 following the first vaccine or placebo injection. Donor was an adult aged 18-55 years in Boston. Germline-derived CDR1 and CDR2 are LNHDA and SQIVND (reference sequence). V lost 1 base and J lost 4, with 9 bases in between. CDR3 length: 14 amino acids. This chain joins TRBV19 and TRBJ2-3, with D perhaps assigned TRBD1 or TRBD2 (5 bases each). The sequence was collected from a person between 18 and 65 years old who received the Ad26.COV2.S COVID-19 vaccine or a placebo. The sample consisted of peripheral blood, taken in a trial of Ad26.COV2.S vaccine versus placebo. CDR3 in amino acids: CASSIARGPDTQYF. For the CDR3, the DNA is TGTGCCAGTAGTATAGCTAGGGGACCAGATACGCAGTATTTT.